Listed here is a single T cell receptor (beta chain). The CDR3 is 16 residues long. Germline CDR1 and CDR2: SGHTA and FQGNSA. Trimming took 0 bases from V and 1 from J, leaving 12 bases between them. These data come from a study of blood T cell repertoires in COVID-19. Overall study: The study drew acute and convalescent COVID-19 samples from the United States, Italy and Spain. PBMCs, B-cell-depleted T cells, or T cells were the source of the cDNA or gDNA that made up the material.

Authors' methods: Estimated nucleated cell counts came from reference gene primer amplification. Profiling relied on immunoSEQ multiplex PCR, and the TCRdb table lists in-frame clones only, not all of them. V and J calls and clone size are as listed in that table; D and trimming were resolved from the DNA. The sample gives around 130,000 clones, approximately 83% of which show up once; roughly 17% is in the top ten. This chain joins TRBV7-2 and TRBJ1-1; a possible D gene is TRBD1 (6 bases). This TCR was recovered from a woman in her forties or fifties with acute or convalescent COVID-19. The sequencing input was peripheral blood. The CDR3 spells CASSLALGGANTEAFF. The CDR3 coding sequence is TGTGCCAGCAGCTTAGCGCTAGGGGGGGCGAACACTGAAGCTTTCTTT.